The subject of this entry is one T cell receptor beta chain. Its specificity is unknown. This sample was taken from a study of cytomegalovirus exposure and HLA in healthy donors. Study outcomes and limitations: Most subjects had HLA-A and HLA-B alleles reportedly predicted accurately by TCR beta sequences.

The length of the CDR3 is 16 residues. Germline V CDR1 and CDR2: SGHNT, YYREEE (reference sequence). V lost 3 bases, J lost 0 bases, and 14 bases lay in between. The PCR was carried out with 60 Vbeta primers and 13 Jbeta primers. Clones were read by immunoSEQ multiplex PCR, and TCRdb kept only the in-frame ones, dropping some. The data contain roughly 61,000 clones, more than 80% of them seen just once; the ten biggest clones take up over 1.2%. Sequenced: PBMCs. The sequence was collected from a man aged 25-45 years in good health and CMV-seropositive. The rearrangement joins TRBV5-4 to TRBJ2-3; D possibly corresponds to TRBD1 (6 bases). The CDR3 nucleotides read TGTGCCAGCAGCTCCGGGACAAGAAGGAGCACAGATACGCAGTATTTT. Encoded protein: CASSSGTRRSTDTQYF.